This T cell receptor beta chain was identified during a study of a mutant IDH1 vaccine in newly diagnosed glioma. Study-level results: With respect to changes in top peripheral T cell clonotypes, pseudoprogression seemed unrelated.

In regard to this clone: Its matching antigen is unknown.

This CDR3 has 14 residues. Germline CDR1 MGHRA, CDR2 YSYEKL. The ends were cut back, 2 bases at V and 3 bases at J, with 10 bases in the middle. Only in-frame clones appear in the TCRdb table, and some are missing; sequencing was by immunoSEQ multiplex PCR. The data hold roughly 71,000 clones, with 80% to 90% observed a single time. Time point noted: baseline, week 1 (first vaccination visit). Treatment specified: pre-vaccination baseline after standard-of-care therapy. Sequenced here: PBMCs, sampled from a glioma patient treated with radiotherapy, temozolomide or both. The clonotype originates from a man aged 30-40 years with glioma. The chain employs TRBV4-1 and TRBJ1-1; D unclear. The CDR3 DNA is TGCGCCAGCAGCCAACCCCTCAGGCACACTGAAGCTTTCTTT. Amino acids: CASSQPLRHTEAFF.